Shown below are 26 T cell receptor beta chains from a single sample sequenced in a study of vaccination and CD4 T cells after COVID-19. The antigens of these receptors remain unknown. Cultured CD4+ T-cell DNA underwent Oncomine TCR Beta short-read sequencing. TCRdb redid the calling of the PCR reads with MiXCR, one entry per CDR3 protein. The top ten hold under 8.5% of the sample, which has roughly 12,000 distinct CDR3 sequences, over 60% seen once. Treatment of the sample: approximately 9-day PBMC culture with coronavirus spike peptide pools or control peptides (ViraFEST assay). Sequenced material: CD4+ T cells from blood, cultured in vitro, taken before SARS-CoV-2 vaccination. The source of these receptors is a human donor who had recovered from COVID-19.

The genes are TRBV20-1 and TRBJ2-7; D is ambiguous. Deletions cut 5 bases from V and 0 bases from J, with 20 bases between. The CDR3 is 16 residues long. Germline CDR1 DFQATT, CDR2 SNEGSKA (reference sequence). Here the CDR3 DNA reads TGCAGTGCTCTCGGCCTCAGGACCATAAACTCCTACGAGCAGTACTTC. This gives the protein CSALGLRTINSYEQYF.

The genes are TRBV7-9 and TRBJ2-1, with 8 bases identical to TRBD1. V lost 5 bases, J lost 4 bases, and 7 bases stayed unmatched. Germline V gene data show CDR1 as SEHNR and CDR2 as FQNEAQ (reference sequence). The CDR3 has 15 residues. CDR3 residues: CASSPRQGPYNEQFF. CDR3 in DNA: TGTGCCAGCAGCCCAAGACAGGGGCCATACAATGAGCAGTTCTTC.

V gene TRBV6-1 combines with J gene TRBJ1-2; the D is unclear. The CDR3 covers 15 residues. Trimming cost V 11 bases and J 5 bases, with 24 bases left between them. Germline CDR1 MNHNS, CDR2 SASEGT. The CDR3 region has the DNA TGTGCCGCCGTTGCCGGGTCAGCTACATCTTATGGCTACACCTTC. Its translation: CAAVAGSATSYGYTF.

The V call is TRBV30, the J call TRBJ2-2; D not certain. The CDR3 contains 13 residues. Germline V lookup: CDR1 GTSNPN, CDR2 SVGIG (reference sequence). V was trimmed by 4 bases and J by 1 base, leaving 7 bases between them. CDR3 loop: CAWTDKNTGELFF. The CDR3 region has the DNA TGTGCCTGGACAGACAAGAACACCGGGGAGCTGTTTTTT.

This clonotype appeared a few times. In nucleotides, the CDR3 is TGCAGTGCTAGAGATCCGGGACTAGCCCCCGGGGAGCTGTTTTTT. This gives the protein CSARDPGLAPGELFF. This chain uses TRBV20-1 with TRBJ2-2, with 9 bases lining up with TRBD2. The J segment lost 6 bases and the V segment lost 0 bases, leaving 5 bases of the junction unmatched. CDR3 length: 15 residues. The germline V gene has CDR1 DFQATT and CDR2 SNEGSKA (reference sequence).

The V call is TRBV20-1, the J call TRBJ2-7, with D possibly being TRBD1 (6 bases). Trimming shortened V by 6 bases and J by 1 base, and 19 bases separated the two germline ends. Germline CDR1 is DFQATT and CDR2 is SNEGSKA (reference sequence). This CDR3 has 15 residues. CDR3 amino acids: CSAWDPMGASYEQYF. In DNA form, the CDR3 reads TGCAGTGCGTGGGACCCCATGGGGGCGTCCTACGAGCAGTACTTC.

The V and J genes are TRBV12-3 or TRBV12-4 and TRBJ1-5; D remains ambiguous. This CDR3 is 15 amino acids long. Trimming removed 6 bases from V and 0 bases from J, with 12 bases in between. The CDR3 sequence: CASSSGRYSNQPQHF. For the CDR3, the DNA is TGTGCCAGCAGCTCCGGACGTTATAGCAATCAGCCCCAGCATTTT.

V gene TRBV6-5 combines with J gene TRBJ2-1; 8 positions agree with TRBD1. This CDR3 has 14 residues. With V trimmed by 4 bases and J by 9 bases, 8 bases remained unmatched. Germline loops: CDR1 MNHEY, CDR2 SVGAGI. This CDR3 is CASSFGQGRSEQFF. CDR3 nucleotide sequence: TGTGCCAGCAGTTTCGGACAGGGCCGATCTGAGCAGTTCTTC.

This chain connects TRBV19 to TRBJ1-5; D is unresolved. The germline V gene encodes CDR1 LNHDA and CDR2 SQIVND (reference sequence). Trimming cost V 4 bases and J 9 bases, with 28 bases left between them. The CDR3 runs 18 residues. The DNA for the CDR3 is TGTGCCAGTAGTAGTGGTGTGTTCGGCAGGACCACAATAGGGCCCCAGCATTTT. Translating gives CASSSGVFGRTTIGPQHF.

This clonotype was counted once. The rearrangement links TRBV28 to TRBJ1-6; the D gene is possibly TRBD1 (5 bases). The CDR3 contains 18 residues. Germline loops: CDR1 MDHEN, CDR2 SYDVKM. The germline V and J ends were trimmed by 7 bases and 2 bases, with 21 bases remaining between them. CDR3 sequence: CASMVGYQGGTYNSPLHF. DNA for the CDR3: TGTGCCAGCATGGTGGGGTATCAGGGAGGAACCTATAATTCACCCCTCCACTTT.

This chain joins TRBV7-6 and TRBJ1-1; 10 nucleotides align to TRBD1. V was pared by 4 bases and J by 1 base, with 3 bases of the junction left unmatched. This CDR3 region has 15 residues. Germline V lookup: CDR1 SGHVS, CDR2 FNYEAQ. The CDR3 here is CASSSRQGANTEAFF. DNA of the CDR3: TGTGCCAGCAGCTCTCGACAGGGGGCGAACACTGAAGCTTTCTTT.

The CDR3: CASSSPLSGREETQYF. Written as DNA, the CDR3 is TGTGCCAGCAGTTCCCCCCTTTCCGGGAGAGAAGAGACCCAGTACTTC. The chain employs TRBV6-5 and TRBJ2-5, with D maybe TRBD2 (6 bases). This CDR3 is built from 16 residues. Between the trimmed V and J ends, which lost 4 bases and 3 bases, there was a span of 18 bases. From germline, CDR1 is MNHEY and CDR2 SVGAGI.

This clonotype was seen just once. V gene TRBV18 combines with J gene TRBJ2-1; weak D call: TRBD2 (5 bases). The CDR3 runs to 13 residues. V was clipped by 4 bases and J by 8 bases, with 12 bases between them. Germline CDR1 KGHSH, CDR2 LQKENI. CDR3 region: CASSQLVGDEQFF. CDR3 nucleotide sequence: TGTGCCAGCTCACAATTGGTCGGGGATGAGCAGTTCTTC.

The V and J genes are TRBV12-3 or TRBV12-4 and TRBJ2-3; 9 bases match TRBD2. The CDR3 runs to 14 residues. Trimming cost V 2 bases and J 9 bases; bases outside gene matches: 6. The CDR3 is CASSLSSGKRTQYF. CDR3 bases: TGTGCCAGCAGTTTATCTAGCGGGAAGCGAACGCAGTATTTT.

The V and J genes are TRBV6-2 or TRBV6-3 and TRBJ1-5; 8 bases fit TRBD1. Germline CDR1 MNHEY, CDR2 SVGEGT. The V and J ends lost 5 bases and 7 bases, in that order; junction bases with no gene match: 7. This CDR3 is 14 amino acids long. The CDR3 is CASSTDRGRQPQHF. In DNA form, the CDR3 reads TGTGCCAGCAGTACCGACAGGGGAAGGCAGCCCCAGCATTTT.

There are a few counts of this clonotype. CDR3 sequence reads: CSVAQGTSTDTQYF. As DNA, the CDR3 is TGCAGTGTTGCCCAGGGAACTAGCACAGATACGCAGTATTTT. The chain employs TRBV20-1 and TRBJ2-3; D might be TRBD1 (5 bases). CDR3 size: 14 residues. Germline CDR1 and CDR2: DFQATT and SNEGSKA (reference sequence). Trimming took 7 bases from V and 0 from J, leaving 14 bases between them.

The chain uses TRBV20-1 and TRBJ2-7, with 10 bases matching TRBD2. From germline, CDR1 is DFQATT and CDR2 SNEGSKA (reference sequence). The CDR3 sequence is 17 residues long. J was trimmed by 4 bases and V by 6 bases; bases with no gene match: 18. CDR3 sequence (DNA): TGCAGTGCCCGATCGACTAGCGGGTCGGCCTCGCTTTACGAGCAGTACTTC. It yields the protein CSARSTSGSASLYEQYF.

The chain recombines TRBV6-1 with TRBJ2-7; 10 nucleotides line up with TRBD2. This CDR3 spans 15 amino acids. Germline loops: CDR1 MNHNS, CDR2 SASEGT. V shed 2 bases, J shed 2 bases, and the junction held 3 bases outside the gene matches. As DNA, the CDR3 is TGTGCCAGCAGTGAACTAGCGGGAGAACCCTACGAGCAGTACTTC. Its translation is CASSELAGEPYEQYF.

The V gene is TRBV2, the J gene TRBJ2-1; no firm D call. This CDR3 region has 11 residues. Germline V CDR1 and CDR2: SNHLY, FYNNEI. Trimming pared 4 bases from V and 9 bases from J, leaving 7 bases between. The CDR3 sequence is CASSVTREQFF. CDR3 sequence (DNA): TGTGCCAGCAGTGTGACGCGTGAGCAGTTCTTC.

The sample holds a few counts of this clonotype. The rearrangement joins TRBV24-1 to TRBJ1-5; D may be TRBD1 (5 bases). The length of the CDR3 is 17 residues. Trimming cost V 4 bases and J 0 bases, with 15 bases left between them. From germline, CDR1 is KGHDR and CDR2 SFDVKD. Here the CDR3 DNA reads TGTGCCACCAGTGAAAGGGGCCTCATATATAGCAATCAGCCCCAGCATTTT. It translates to CATSERGLIYSNQPQHF.

The V and J genes are TRBV27 and TRBJ1-1; the D is unclear. This CDR3 contains 15 residues. Germline V gene sequence: CDR1 MNHEY, CDR2 SMNVEV (reference sequence). V lost 4 bases and J lost 2, with 14 bases in between. DNA for the CDR3: TGTGCCAGCAGTTCCGCGTGGAGACCTAACACTGAAGCTTTCTTT. Translated: CASSSAWRPNTEAFF.

This chain connects TRBV28 to TRBJ2-7; TRBD1 matches 11 bases. V was clipped by 3 bases and J by 4 bases; unmatched bases: 2. Germline assignment: CDR1 MDHEN and CDR2 SYDVKM. CDR3 length: 14 residues. CDR3 in amino acids: CASSFRDRGYEQYF. CDR3 sequence (DNA): TGTGCCAGCAGTTTTAGGGACAGGGGGTACGAGCAGTACTTC.

This rearrangement joins TRBV14 to TRBJ1-2; D is uncertain. Germline lookup yields CDR1 SGHDN and CDR2 FVKESK. CDR3 length equals 14 residues. The ends were cut back, 0 bases at V and 5 bases at J, with 10 bases in the middle. The CDR3 here is CASSQDRIGYGYTF. CDR3 bases: TGTGCCAGCAGCCAAGATCGTATAGGGTATGGCTACACCTTC. The whole variable domain, filled in from reference TRBV14 and TRBJ1-2, reads EAGVTQFPSHSVIEKGQTVTLRCDPISGHDNLYWYRRVMGKEIKFLLHFVKESKQDESGMPNNRFLAERTGGTYSTLKVQPAELEDSGVYFCASSQDRIGYGYTFGSGTRLTVV.

This clonotype occurred a few times. The rearrangement joins TRBV2 to TRBJ2-3, with a weak D call TRBD1 (5 bases). The V end lost 6 bases, the J end lost 0 bases, and 10 bases lay between the germline ends. From germline, CDR1 is SNHLY and CDR2 FYNNEI. The CDR3 contains 14 residues. CDR3 loop: CASRDTSSTDTQYF. In nucleotides, the CDR3 is TGTGCCAGCAGGGACACCTCTAGCACAGATACGCAGTATTTT.

The V gene is TRBV20-1, the J gene TRBJ2-3, with D hard to call. Germline V gene sequence: CDR1 DFQATT, CDR2 SNEGSKA (reference sequence). CDR3 length: 17 amino acids. V dropped 3 bases and J dropped 2 bases, with 21 bases sitting between them. CDR3 sequence (DNA): TGCAGTGCTAGGAGTCGGCAGGTCAGAGTAAACACAGATACGCAGTATTTT. Protein: CSARSRQVRVNTDTQYF.

The V and J genes are TRBV12-3 or TRBV12-4 and TRBJ1-2; D might be TRBD1 (6 bases). Trimming stripped 6 bases from V and 8 bases from J, with 16 bases between. The CDR3 runs 13 residues. The CDR3 is CASSRRQALGYTF. The CDR3 region has the DNA TGTGCCAGCAGCCGTAGACAGGCCTTGGGCTACACCTTC.